These 10 T cell receptor beta chains were sequenced from one sample in a study of T cells in tuberculosis. TCRdb's copy holds only in-frame clones and misses some; the assay was immunoSEQ multiplex PCR. The table lists 40,000 to 50,000 clones, roughly 96% of them singletons. The sample consisted of PBMCs. The origin of the receptors is a donor aged 10-35 years with latent tuberculosis or without tuberculosis infection.

This sequence joins TRBV6-1 and TRBJ2-4; a weak D match, TRBD2 (6 bases). Germline V gene sequence: CDR1 MNHNS, CDR2 SASEGT. This CDR3 contains 14 residues. Trimming cost V 7 bases and J 0 bases, with 10 bases left between them. In DNA form, the CDR3 reads TGTGCCAGCAACCCGGGAGTAGCCAAAAACATTCAGTACTTC. Its translation is CASNPGVAKNIQYF.

This clone was seen a single time. The V call is TRBV19, the J call TRBJ2-1, with 9 bases fitting TRBD1. Germline CDR1 reads LNHDA; CDR2 reads SQIVND (reference sequence). The J segment lost 6 bases and the V segment lost 6 bases, leaving 12 bases of the junction unmatched. CDR3 size: 16 residues. The CDR3 here is CASRSTGTGRPNEQFF. The CDR3 DNA follows: TGTGCCAGTAGATCTACCGGGACAGGGAGACCCAATGAGCAGTTCTTC.

With regard to this clone: The identical CDR3 is also encoded by other nucleotide sequences in the sample. The chain carries TRBV27 and TRBJ2-7; 7 positions agree with TRBD2. V lost 4 bases to trimming and J lost 4 bases; unmatched junction nucleotides: 7. CDR1 is MNHEY, CDR2 SMNVEV, per germline (reference sequence). There are 14 residues in the CDR3. The CDR3 region is CASSSGTGGYEQYF. In nucleotides, the CDR3 is TGTGCCAGCAGTTCCGGGACGGGGGGATACGAGCAGTACTTC.

CDR3 sequence: CASSRVRGFYEQYF. CDR3 nucleotide sequence: TGTGCCAGCAGTCGTGTTCGGGGATTCTACGAGCAGTACTTC. The chain uses TRBV6-5 and TRBJ2-7; D is perhaps TRBD2 (5 bases). The V and J ends lost 5 bases and 3 bases respectively, with 14 bases between them. CDR3 length: 14 amino acids. Germline V gene data show CDR1 as MNHEY and CDR2 as SVGAGI.

This chain uses TRBV7-8 with TRBJ2-1; the D gene is possibly TRBD1 (5 bases). The germline V gene encodes CDR1 SGHVS and CDR2 FQNEAQ. The CDR3 covers 16 residues. The V end was cut by 8 bases, the J end by 6 bases, with 23 bases between. The CDR3 region has the DNA TGTGCCAGCCGCGACTTAGGGGTCGGGTCCCGCAATGAGCAGTTCTTC. Amino acid sequence: CASRDLGVGSRNEQFF.

This rearrangement joins TRBV6-1 to TRBJ1-3; maybe TRBD1 (5 bases). Looked up from germline, CDR1 is MNHNS and CDR2 is SASEGT. The CDR3 totals 14 residues. The V gene lost 6 bases and the J gene lost 0 bases, with 9 bases spanning the gap. CDR3 DNA: TGTGCCAGCAGCAAGACAGACTCTGGAAACACCATATATTTT. Translation: CASSKTDSGNTIYF.

As regards this clone: At one end the junction does not follow the germline gene, possibly because of a read error. This chain links TRBV7-7 with TRBJ2-5; 8 positions match TRBD1. The CDR3 has 15 residues. Germline V gives CDR1 SSHAT, CDR2 FNYEAQ (reference sequence). DNA for the CDR3: TGTGCTAGCAGCCGAGACCCGACAGGGGAAGAGACCCAGTACTTC. Its translation is CASSRDPTGEETQYF.

The chain has TRBV9 and TRBJ1-2; D is undetermined. V was shortened by 3 bases and J by 7 bases, with 10 bases between the two germline ends. This CDR3 is built from 12 residues. In germline, CDR1 is SGDLS, CDR2 YYNGEE. CDR3 residues: CASSDSVLGYTF. Written as DNA, the CDR3 is TGTGCCAGCAGCGACAGTGTTCTTGGCTACACCTTC.

V is TRBV5-6 and J is TRBJ2-1, with TRBD2 identical over 8 bases. V lost 1 base, J lost 7 bases, and 7 bases stayed unmatched. The CDR3 totals 15 residues. Germline CDR1 SGHDT, CDR2 YYEEEE. The CDR3 reads CASSLYTGGPNEQFF. CDR3 sequence (DNA): TGTGCCAGCAGCTTGTATACGGGGGGGCCGAATGAGCAGTTCTTC.

In regard to this clone: One end of the junction is discordant with germline, which a read error may explain. The chain joins TRBV9 to TRBJ2-5; 14 bases are a match to TRBD2. Germline V gene data show CDR1 as SGDLS and CDR2 as YYNGEE. The CDR3 has 14 amino acids. CDR3 sequence: CASSGTSGGPGSNF. For the CDR3, the DNA is TGTGCCAGCAGCGGGACTAGCGGGGGGCCCGGTAGTAACTTC.